This T cell receptor beta chain was profiled in a study of memory CD4+ T cells and cytomegalovirus serostatus. Whole-study findings and limits: Each of approximately 70 CMV-associated TCRbeta sequences occurred in one to five individuals.

Single viable CD3+CD4+CD8-CD45RO+ cells were sorted as the memory CD4+ T cells. About this clone: The antigen is undetermined.

Generated by immunoSEQ multiplex PCR, the TCRdb table keeps only in-frame clones and is missing some. The sample shows 45,000 to 65,000 clones, around four fifths of them seen only once. The sequenced sample was memory CD4+ T cells from blood. The TCR was taken from an adult in good health and CMV-seronegative.

In DNA form, the CDR3 reads TGTGCCAGCAGCTTGGCAGGGACCAAAAACATTCAGTACTTC. This translates into CASSLAGTKNIQYF. The J gene is TRBJ2-4, the V gene TRBV5-6; TRBD1 might be the D (5 bases). Deletions cut 0 bases from V and 2 bases from J, with 6 bases between. The CDR3 consists of 14 residues. Germline CDR1 and CDR2: SGHDT and YYEEEE.